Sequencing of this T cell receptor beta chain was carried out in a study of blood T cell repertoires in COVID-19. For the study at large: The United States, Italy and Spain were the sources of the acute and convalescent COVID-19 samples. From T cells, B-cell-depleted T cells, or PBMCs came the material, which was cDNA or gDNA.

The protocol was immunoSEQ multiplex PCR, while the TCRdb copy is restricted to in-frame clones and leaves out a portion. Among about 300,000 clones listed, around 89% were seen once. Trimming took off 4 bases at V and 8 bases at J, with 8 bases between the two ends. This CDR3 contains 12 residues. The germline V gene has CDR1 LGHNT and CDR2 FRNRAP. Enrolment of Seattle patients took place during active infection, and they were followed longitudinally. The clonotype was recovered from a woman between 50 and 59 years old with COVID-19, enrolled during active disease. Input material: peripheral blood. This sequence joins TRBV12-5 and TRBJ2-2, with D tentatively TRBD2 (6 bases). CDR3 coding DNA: TGTGCTAGTGGTTCGGGGGAGGGGGAGCTGTTTTTT. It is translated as CASGSGEGELFF.